These 3 T cell receptor beta chains came from one sample sequenced in a study of blood T cells in healthy people across ages. The second PCR ran 7 to 11 cycles with a sample-barcoded 5' primer and J-beta primers. One entry per CDR3 protein results from TCRdb running MiXCR on the 5' RACE reads. The sample consists of about 1.1 million distinct CDR3 sequences, more than 30% of them appearing once. Sequenced sample: blood. Receptor source: a man aged 18 to 29 in good health.

This clonotype was counted ten times or more. The V gene is TRBV6-6, the J gene TRBJ2-3; D gene ambiguous. V lost 6 bases to trimming and J lost 4 bases, with 8 bases between them. This CDR3 region has 12 residues. Germline CDR1 MNHNY, CDR2 SVGAGI (reference sequence). CDR3: CASSSLADTQYF. CDR3 bases: TGTGCCAGCAGCTCCCTCGCAGATACGCAGTATTTT.

This clonotype was observed a handful of times. A much larger clone differs by one base, so this may be a read error. The V gene is TRBV20-1, the J gene TRBJ2-7; TRBD1 might be the D (5 bases). Trimming cost V 2 bases and J 7 bases, with 18 bases left between them. The germline V gene encodes CDR1 DFQATT and CDR2 SNEGSKA (reference sequence). The CDR3 consists of 14 residues. Here the CDR3 DNA reads TGCAGTGCTAGAAATTGGGGCAGGGTGGATGAGCAGTACTTC. It translates to CSARNWGRVDEQYF.

This clonotype was counted a few times. The chain has TRBV7-9 and TRBJ1-5; D remains ambiguous. The CDR3 runs 14 residues. Deletions cut 5 bases from V and 0 bases from J, with 8 bases between. CDR1 and CDR2 from the germline V gene are SEHNR and FQNEAQ (reference sequence). DNA of the CDR3: TGTGCCAGCAGCCGTATTGATAGCAATCAGCCCCAGCATTTT. This codes for CASSRIDSNQPQHF. Full variable domain (remainder filled in from reference TRBV7-9 and TRBJ1-5): DTGVSQNPRHKITKRGQNVTFRCDPISEHNRLYWYRQTLGQGPEFLTYFQNEAQLEKSRLLSDRFSAERPKGSFSTLEIQRTEQGDSAMYLCASSRIDSNQPQHFGDGTRLSIL.